These 3 T cell receptor beta chains were sequenced from one sample in a study of shared clonotypes between healthy human individuals. TCRdb keeps only in-frame clones here, not all; method: immunoSEQ multiplex PCR. Here the sample spans hundreds of thousands of clones, around two thirds being singletons. Sequencing was carried out using memory CD4+ T cells sorted from blood. This sample's subset: CD45RA-negative fraction. Every receptor here comes from a woman aged 25-40 years in good health.

V usage is TRBV27 and J usage is TRBJ2-7, with unresolved D. From germline, CDR1 is MNHEY and CDR2 SMNVEV (reference sequence). The V end lost 5 bases, the J end lost 9 bases, and 17 bases lay between the germline ends. CDR3 length: 13 residues. In DNA, the CDR3 is TGTGCCAGCAGTCCCTTGGACCGGTCGGGGCAGTACTTC. Amino acid sequence: CASSPLDRSGQYF.

This clone was found many times. The V gene is TRBV15, the J gene TRBJ1-2, with D perhaps matching TRBD1 (5 bases). The CDR3 has 13 residues. The ends were cut back, 3 bases at V and 5 bases at J, with 10 bases in the middle. CDR1 is LNHNV, CDR2 YYDKDF, per germline (reference sequence). Here the CDR3 reads CATSREAGYGYTF. CDR3 bases: TGTGCCACCAGCAGGGAAGCAGGGTATGGCTACACCTTC. Full variable domain (rest looked up from reference TRBV15 and TRBJ1-2): DAMVIQNPRYQVTQFGKPVTLSCSQTLNHNVMYWYQQKSSQAPKLLFHYYDKDFNNEADTPDNFQSRRPNTSFCFLDIRSPGLGDTAMYLCATSREAGYGYTFGSGTRLTVV.

In regard to this clone: Compared with germline, one end of the junction differs, possibly owing to a read error. The CDR3 region is CASSELEWASF. The CDR3 region has the DNA TGTGCCAGCAGTGAATTGGAATGGGCCTCCTTC. The chain couples TRBV2 to TRBJ1-2; D remains ambiguous. CDR1 is SNHLY and CDR2 is FYNNEI in the germline V gene. This CDR3 is 11 amino acids long. The variable domain in full, with the rest retrieved from reference TRBV2 and TRBJ1-2, is EPEVTQTPSHQVTQMGQEVILRCVPISNHLYFYWYRQILGQKVEFLVSFYNNEISEKSEIFDDQFSVERPDGSNFTLKIRSTKLEDSAMYFCASSELEWASFGSGTRLTVV.